This TCR beta chain was found in a study of technical replicates of blood from a few donors. The protocol was immunoSEQ multiplex PCR, while the TCRdb copy is restricted to in-frame clones and leaves out a portion. Here the sample spans some 70,000 clones, around nine tenths being singletons. V gave up 0 bases and J gave up 3 bases; unmatched junction bases: 4. Germline V gives CDR1 LGHNA, CDR2 YSLEER. This CDR3 comprises 17 residues. The receptor was derived from a human donor in good health. Sequenced material: T cells isolated from PBMCs. The V gene is TRBV4-3, the J gene TRBJ2-1, with TRBD2 identical over 11 bases. CDR3 residues: CASSQDKGLADYNEQFF. CDR3 bases: TGCGCCAGCAGCCAAGATAAGGGACTAGCGGACTACAATGAGCAGTTCTTC.